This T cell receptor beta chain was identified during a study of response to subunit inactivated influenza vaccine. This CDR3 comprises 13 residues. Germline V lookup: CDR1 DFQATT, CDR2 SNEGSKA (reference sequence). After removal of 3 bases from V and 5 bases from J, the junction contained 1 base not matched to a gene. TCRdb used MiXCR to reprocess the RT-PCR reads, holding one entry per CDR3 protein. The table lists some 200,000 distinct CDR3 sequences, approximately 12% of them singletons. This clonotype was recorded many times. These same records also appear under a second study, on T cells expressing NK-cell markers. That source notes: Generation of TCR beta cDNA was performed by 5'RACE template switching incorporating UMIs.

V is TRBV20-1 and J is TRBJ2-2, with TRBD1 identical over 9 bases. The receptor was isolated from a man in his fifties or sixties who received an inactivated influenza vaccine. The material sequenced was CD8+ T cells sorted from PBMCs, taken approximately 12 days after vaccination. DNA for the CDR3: TGCAGTGCTAGGGACAGGGGAACCGGGGAGCTGTTTTTT. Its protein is CSARDRGTGELFF.